This T cell receptor beta chain originates from a study of cytomegalovirus exposure and HLA in healthy donors. Germline-derived CDR1 and CDR2 are SGDLS and YYNGEE. V lost 3 bases, J lost 1 base, and 8 bases lay in between. The length of the CDR3 is 15 residues. Some clones are missing from TCRdb's copy, which holds only in-frame ones; the method was immunoSEQ multiplex PCR. The sample has 350,000 or so clones, roughly 90% seen once; the top ten hold around 0.8%. The receptor's source is a woman aged 18-29 years in good health and CMV-seronegative. The J gene is TRBJ2-6, the V gene TRBV9; D remains ambiguous. Source material: PBMCs. As DNA, the CDR3 is TGTGCCAGCAGCGCCGAGGTGTCTGGGGCCAACGTCCTGACTTTC. This codes for CASSAEVSGANVLTF. Full variable domain (remainder filled in from reference TRBV9 and TRBJ2-6): DSGVTQTPKHLITATGQRVTLRCSPRSGDLSVYWYQQSLDQGLQFLIQYYNGEERAKGNILERFSAQQFPDLHSELNLSSLELGDSALYFCASSAEVSGANVLTFGAGSRLTVL.